This T cell receptor (beta chain) was identified during a study of early T cells in non-severe SARS-CoV-2 infection. Ten or more counts support this clonotype. V lost 8 bases and J lost 4; bases outside the gene matches: 7. The CDR3 runs to 13 residues. Individual cDNA molecules were tagged with unique molecular identifiers, the study reported. TCRdb re-called the 5' RACE reads with MiXCR, one entry per CDR3 protein. Of about 90,000 distinct CDR3 sequences listed, over 9.5% are singletons. The source was whole blood, collected at baseline. The chain links TRBV12-3 or TRBV12-4 to TRBJ1-2; 7 bases fit TRBD1. The TCR comes from an adult who was a healthcare worker with PCR-confirmed SARS-CoV-2 infection or an uninfected control (not recorded which). Here the CDR3 reads CASQKGGSYGYTF. As DNA, the CDR3 is TGTGCCAGCCAAAAAGGGGGCTCCTATGGCTACACCTTC.